This TCR beta chain was recorded in a study of tumor-infiltrating lymphocytes in localized non-small cell lung cancer. Study at large: Resected tumor was paired with non-adjacent uninvolved lung from the same patient.

The study, taken as a whole, reports: Tumor T-cell fraction from TCR sequencing was not associated with recurrence-free survival (p = 0.61).

Losses at the gene ends were 5 bases for V and 5 bases for J; bases not matched to a gene: 8. The CDR3 spans 15 residues. Germline assignment: CDR1 SGHRS and CDR2 YFSETQ. TCRdb's copy holds only in-frame clones and misses some; the assay was immunoSEQ multiplex PCR. The profile shows approximately 9,000 clones, 70% to 80% of them singletons. As regards this clone: What it recognizes is unknown.

The sample consisted of lung tumor tissue. The source of this sequence is a human donor with non-small cell lung cancer. This sequence joins TRBV5-1 and TRBJ2-7; the match to TRBD1 covers 12 bases. The CDR3 here is CASRFAGTGGDEQYF. The CDR3 coding sequence is TGCGCCAGCAGGTTTGCCGGGACAGGGGGCGACGAGCAGTACTTC.